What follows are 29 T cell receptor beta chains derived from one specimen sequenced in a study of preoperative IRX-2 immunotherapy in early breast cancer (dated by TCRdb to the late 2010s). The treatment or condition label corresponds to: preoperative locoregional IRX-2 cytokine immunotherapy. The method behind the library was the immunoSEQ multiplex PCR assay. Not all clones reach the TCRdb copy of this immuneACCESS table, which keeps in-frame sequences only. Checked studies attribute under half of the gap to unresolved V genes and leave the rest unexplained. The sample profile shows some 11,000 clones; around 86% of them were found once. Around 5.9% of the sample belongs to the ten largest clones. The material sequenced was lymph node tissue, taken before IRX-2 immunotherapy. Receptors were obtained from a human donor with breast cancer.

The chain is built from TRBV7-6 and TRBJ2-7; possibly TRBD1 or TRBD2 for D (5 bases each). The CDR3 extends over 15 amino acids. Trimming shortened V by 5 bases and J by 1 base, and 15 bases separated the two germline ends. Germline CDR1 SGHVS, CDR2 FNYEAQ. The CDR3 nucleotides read TGTGCCAGCAGCCCCGGGACGTGGCATTCCTACGAGCAGTACTTC. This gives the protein CASSPGTWHSYEQYF.

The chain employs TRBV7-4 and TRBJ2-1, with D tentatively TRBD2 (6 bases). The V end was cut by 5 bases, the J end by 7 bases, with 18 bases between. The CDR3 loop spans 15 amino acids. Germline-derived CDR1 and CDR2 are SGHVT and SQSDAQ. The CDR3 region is CASSKTAGRLNEQFF. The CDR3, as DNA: TGTGCCAGCAGCAAGACGGCGGGACGGTTGAATGAGCAGTTCTTC.

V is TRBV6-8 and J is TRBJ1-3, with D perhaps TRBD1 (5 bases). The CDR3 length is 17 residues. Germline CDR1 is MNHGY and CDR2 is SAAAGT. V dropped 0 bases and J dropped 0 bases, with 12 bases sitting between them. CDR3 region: CASSYSKRGVSGNTIYF. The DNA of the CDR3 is TGTGCCAGCAGTTACTCGAAAAGGGGAGTCTCTGGAAACACCATATATTTT.

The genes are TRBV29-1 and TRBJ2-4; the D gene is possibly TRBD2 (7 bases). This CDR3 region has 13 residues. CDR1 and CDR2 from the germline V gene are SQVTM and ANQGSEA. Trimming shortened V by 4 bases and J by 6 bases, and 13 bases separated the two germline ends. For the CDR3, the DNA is TGCAGCGTTGTAGGGGGGGCCGTAAACATTCAGTACTTC. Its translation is CSVVGGAVNIQYF. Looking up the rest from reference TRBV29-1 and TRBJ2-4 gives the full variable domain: SAVISQKPSRDICQRGTSLTIQCQVDSQVTMMFWYRQQPGQSLTLIATANQGSEATYESGFVIDKFPISRPNLTFSTLTVSNMSPEDSSIYLCSVVGGAVNIQYFGAGTRLSVL.

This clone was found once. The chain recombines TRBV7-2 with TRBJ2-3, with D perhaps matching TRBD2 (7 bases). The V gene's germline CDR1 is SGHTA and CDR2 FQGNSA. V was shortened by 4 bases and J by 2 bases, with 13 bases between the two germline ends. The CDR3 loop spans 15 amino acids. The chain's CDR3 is CASSSGAGVTDTQYF. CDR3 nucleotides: TGTGCCAGCAGCTCAGGGGCGGGGGTCACAGATACGCAGTATTTT.

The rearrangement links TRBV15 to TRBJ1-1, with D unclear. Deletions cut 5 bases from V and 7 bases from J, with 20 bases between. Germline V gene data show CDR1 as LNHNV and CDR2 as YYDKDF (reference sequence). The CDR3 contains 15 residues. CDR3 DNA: TGTGCCACCAGCGCGCCAGTCCTTACCCGGATTGAAGCTTTCTTT. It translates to CATSAPVLTRIEAFF. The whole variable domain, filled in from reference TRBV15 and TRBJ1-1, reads DAMVIQNPRYQVTQFGKPVTLSCSQTLNHNVMYWYQQKSSQAPKLLFHYYDKDFNNEADTPDNFQSRRPNTSFCFLDIRSPGLGDTAMYLCATSAPVLTRIEAFFGQGTRLTVV.

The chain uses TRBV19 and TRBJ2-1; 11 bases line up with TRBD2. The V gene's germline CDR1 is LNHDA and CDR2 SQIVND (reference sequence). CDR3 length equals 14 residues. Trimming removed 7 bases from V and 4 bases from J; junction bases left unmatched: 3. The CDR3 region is CASTGTSGYNEQFF. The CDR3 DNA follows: TGTGCCAGTACTGGGACTAGCGGTTACAATGAGCAGTTCTTC.

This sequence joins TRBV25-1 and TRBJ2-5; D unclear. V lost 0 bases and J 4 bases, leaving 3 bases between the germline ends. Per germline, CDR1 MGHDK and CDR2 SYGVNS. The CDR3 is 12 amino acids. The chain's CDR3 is CASSEYRETQYF. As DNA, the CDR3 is TGTGCCAGCAGTGAATATAGAGAGACCCAGTACTTC.

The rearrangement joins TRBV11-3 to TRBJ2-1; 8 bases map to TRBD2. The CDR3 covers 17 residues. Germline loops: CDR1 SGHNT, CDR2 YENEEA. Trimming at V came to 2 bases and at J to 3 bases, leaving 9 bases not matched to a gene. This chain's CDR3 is CASSLRGGGSFYNEQFF. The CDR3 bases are TGTGCCAGCAGCTTACGGGGGGGCGGGAGCTTCTACAATGAGCAGTTCTTC.

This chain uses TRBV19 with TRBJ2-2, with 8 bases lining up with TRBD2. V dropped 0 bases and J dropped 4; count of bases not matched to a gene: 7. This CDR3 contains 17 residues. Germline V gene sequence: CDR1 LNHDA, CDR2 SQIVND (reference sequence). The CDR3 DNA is TGTGCCAGTAGTATAGAGAGAGCGGGAGCCCTCACCGGGGAGCTGTTTTTT. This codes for CASSIERAGALTGELFF.

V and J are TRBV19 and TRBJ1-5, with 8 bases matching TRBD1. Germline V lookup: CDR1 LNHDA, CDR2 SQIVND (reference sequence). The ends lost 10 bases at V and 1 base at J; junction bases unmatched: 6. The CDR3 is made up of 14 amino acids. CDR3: CAMTGVKSNQPQHF. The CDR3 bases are TGTGCCATGACAGGGGTGAAAAGCAATCAGCCCCAGCATTTT. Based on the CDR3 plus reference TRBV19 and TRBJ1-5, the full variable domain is DGGITQSPKYLFRKEGQNVTLSCEQNLNHDAMYWYRQDPGQGLRLIYYSQIVNDFQKGDIAEGYSVSREKKESFPLTVTSAQKNPTAFYLCAMTGVKSNQPQHFGDGTRLSIL.

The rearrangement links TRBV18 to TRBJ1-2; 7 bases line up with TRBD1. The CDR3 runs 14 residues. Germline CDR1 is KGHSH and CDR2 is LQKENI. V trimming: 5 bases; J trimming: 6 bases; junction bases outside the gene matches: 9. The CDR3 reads CASSIDRDPHGYTF. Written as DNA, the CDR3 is TGTGCCAGCTCAATCGACAGGGACCCTCATGGCTACACCTTC.

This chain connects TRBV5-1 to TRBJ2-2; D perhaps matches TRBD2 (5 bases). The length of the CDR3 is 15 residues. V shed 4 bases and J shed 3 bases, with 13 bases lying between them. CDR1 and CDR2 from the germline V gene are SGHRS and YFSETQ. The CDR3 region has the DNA TGCGCCAGCAGCCCGGACTTCCATTACACCGGGGAGCTGTTTTTT. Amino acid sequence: CASSPDFHYTGELFF.

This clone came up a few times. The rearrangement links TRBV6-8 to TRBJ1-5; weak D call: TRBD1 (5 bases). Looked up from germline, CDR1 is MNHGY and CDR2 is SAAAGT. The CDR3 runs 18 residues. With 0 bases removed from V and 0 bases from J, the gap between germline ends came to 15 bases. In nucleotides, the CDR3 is TGTGCCAGCAGTTACTCGTTGGGAGGGGTTCTTAGCAATCAGCCCCAGCATTTT. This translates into CASSYSLGGVLSNQPQHF.

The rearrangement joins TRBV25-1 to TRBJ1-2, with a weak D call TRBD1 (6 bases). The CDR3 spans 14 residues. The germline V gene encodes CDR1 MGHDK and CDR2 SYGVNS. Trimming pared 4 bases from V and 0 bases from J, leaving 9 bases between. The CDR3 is CASSGQETNYGYTF. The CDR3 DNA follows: TGTGCCAGCAGTGGACAGGAGACTAACTATGGCTACACCTTC.

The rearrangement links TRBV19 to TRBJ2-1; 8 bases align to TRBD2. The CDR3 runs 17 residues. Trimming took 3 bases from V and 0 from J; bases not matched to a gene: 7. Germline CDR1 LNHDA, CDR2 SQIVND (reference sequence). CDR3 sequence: CASSMLPLAGSYNEQFF. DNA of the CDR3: TGTGCCAGTAGTATGCTCCCTCTAGCGGGCTCCTACAATGAGCAGTTCTTC.

CDR3 protein: CASSIASSVSYNEQFF. The CDR3 DNA sequence: TGTGCCAGTAGTATAGCGAGTAGCGTGAGCTACAATGAGCAGTTCTTC. The chain joins TRBV19 to TRBJ2-1; TRBD2 might be the D (5 bases). Germline lookup yields CDR1 LNHDA and CDR2 SQIVND (reference sequence). This CDR3 spans 16 amino acids. The V gene lost 1 base and the J gene lost 3 bases, with 13 bases spanning the gap.

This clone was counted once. DNA for the CDR3: TGTGCCAGCTCACCACAGGGGGCGGACACCGGGGAGCTGTTTTTT. It yields the protein CASSPQGADTGELFF. V usage is TRBV18 and J usage is TRBJ2-2, with 7 bases identical to TRBD1. Looked up from germline, CDR1 is KGHSH and CDR2 is LQKENI. The CDR3 loop spans 15 amino acids. Trimming removed 1 base from V and 3 bases from J; junction bases left unmatched: 2. The full variable domain, rest sourced from reference TRBV18 and TRBJ2-2, is NAGVMQNPRHLVRRRGQEARLRCSPMKGHSHVYWYRQLPEEGLKFMVYLQKENIIDESGMPKERFSAEFPKEGPSILRIQQVVRGDSAAYFCASSPQGADTGELFFGEGSRLTVL.

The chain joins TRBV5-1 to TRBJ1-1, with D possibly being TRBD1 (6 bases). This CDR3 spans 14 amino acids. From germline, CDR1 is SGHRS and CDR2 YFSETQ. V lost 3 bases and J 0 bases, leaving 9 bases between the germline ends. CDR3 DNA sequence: TGCGCCAGCAGCTCCGGGGGCATGAACACTGAAGCTTTCTTT. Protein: CASSSGGMNTEAFF.

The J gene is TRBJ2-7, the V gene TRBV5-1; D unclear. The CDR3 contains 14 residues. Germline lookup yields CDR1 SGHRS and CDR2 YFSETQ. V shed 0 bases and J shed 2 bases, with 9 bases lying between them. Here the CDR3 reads CASSLEQAAYEQYF. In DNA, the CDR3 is TGCGCCAGCAGCTTGGAGCAGGCAGCCTACGAGCAGTACTTC.

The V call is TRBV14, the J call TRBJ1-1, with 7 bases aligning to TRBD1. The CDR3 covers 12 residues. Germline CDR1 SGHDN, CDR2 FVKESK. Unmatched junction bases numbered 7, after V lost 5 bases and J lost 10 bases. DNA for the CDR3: TGTGCCAGCAGCGCGGGACAGTGGGGAGCTTTCTTT. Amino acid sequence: CASSAGQWGAFF.

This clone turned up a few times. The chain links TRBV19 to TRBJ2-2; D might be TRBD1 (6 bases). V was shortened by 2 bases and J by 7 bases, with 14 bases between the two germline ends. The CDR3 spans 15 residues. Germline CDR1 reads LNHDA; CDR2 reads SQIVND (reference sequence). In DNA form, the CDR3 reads TGTGCCAGTAGTATAAACGGCAGGGGTATCGGGGAGCTGTTTTTT. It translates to CASSINGRGIGELFF.

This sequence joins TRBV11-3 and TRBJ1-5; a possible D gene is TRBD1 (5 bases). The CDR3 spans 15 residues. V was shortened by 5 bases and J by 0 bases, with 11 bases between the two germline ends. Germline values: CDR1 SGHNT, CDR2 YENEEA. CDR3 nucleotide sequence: TGTGCCAGCAGCCCCGGGGGATATAGCAATCAGCCCCAGCATTTT. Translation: CASSPGGYSNQPQHF. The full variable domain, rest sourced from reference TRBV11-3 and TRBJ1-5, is EAGVVQSPRYKIIEKKQPVAFWCNPISGHNTLYWYLQNLGQGPELLIRYENEEAVDDSQLPKDRFSAERLKGVDSTLKIQPAELGDSAVYLCASSPGGYSNQPQHFGDGTRLSIL.

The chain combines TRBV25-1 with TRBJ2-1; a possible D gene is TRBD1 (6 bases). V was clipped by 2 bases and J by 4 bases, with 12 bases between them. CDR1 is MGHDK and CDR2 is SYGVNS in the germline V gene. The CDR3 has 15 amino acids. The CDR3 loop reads CASSELQGGYNEQFF. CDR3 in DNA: TGTGCCAGCAGTGAACTACAGGGTGGGTACAATGAGCAGTTCTTC.

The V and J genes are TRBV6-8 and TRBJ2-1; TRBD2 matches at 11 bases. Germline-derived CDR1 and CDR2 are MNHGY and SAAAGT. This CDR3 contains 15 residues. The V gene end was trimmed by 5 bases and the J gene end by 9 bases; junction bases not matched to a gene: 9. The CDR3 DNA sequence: TGTGCCAGCAGTGACGATGTAGCGGGAGGGGGTGAGCAGTTCTTC. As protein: CASSDDVAGGGEQFF.

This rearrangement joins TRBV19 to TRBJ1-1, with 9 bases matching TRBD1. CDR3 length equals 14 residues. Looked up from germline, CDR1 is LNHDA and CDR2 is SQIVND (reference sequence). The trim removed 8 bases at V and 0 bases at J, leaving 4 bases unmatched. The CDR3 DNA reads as TGTGCCAGTGGGACAGGGCGGATGAACACTGAAGCTTTCTTT. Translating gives CASGTGRMNTEAFF.

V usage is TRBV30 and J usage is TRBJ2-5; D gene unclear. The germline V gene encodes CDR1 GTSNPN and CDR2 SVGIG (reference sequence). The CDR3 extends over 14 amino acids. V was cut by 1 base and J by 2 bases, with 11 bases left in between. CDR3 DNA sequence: TGTGCCTGGAGTGAATTATCGGTTCAAGAGACCCAGTACTTC. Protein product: CAWSELSVQETQYF. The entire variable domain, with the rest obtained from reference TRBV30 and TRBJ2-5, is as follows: SQTIHQWPATLVQPVGSPLSLECTVEGTSNPNLYWYRQAAGRGLQLLFYSVGIGQISSEVPQNLSASRPQDRQFILSSKKLLLSDSGFYLCAWSELSVQETQYFGPGTRLLVL.

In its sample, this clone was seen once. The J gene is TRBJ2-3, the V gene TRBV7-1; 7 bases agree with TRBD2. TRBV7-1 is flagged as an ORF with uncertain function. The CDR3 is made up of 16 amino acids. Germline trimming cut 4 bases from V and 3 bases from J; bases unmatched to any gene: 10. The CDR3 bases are TGTGCCAGCAGCTTGGGTCTTGGGGGAGGGACAGATACGCAGTATTTT. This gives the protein CASSLGLGGGTDTQYF.

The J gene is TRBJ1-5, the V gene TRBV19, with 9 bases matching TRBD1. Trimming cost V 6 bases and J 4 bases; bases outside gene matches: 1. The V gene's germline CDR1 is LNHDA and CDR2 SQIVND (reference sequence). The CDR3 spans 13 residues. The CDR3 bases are TGTGCCAGTAGGGGACAGGGAAATCAGCCCCAGCATTTT. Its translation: CASRGQGNQPQHF. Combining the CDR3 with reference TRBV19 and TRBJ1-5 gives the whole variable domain DGGITQSPKYLFRKEGQNVTLSCEQNLNHDAMYWYRQDPGQGLRLIYYSQIVNDFQKGDIAEGYSVSREKKESFPLTVTSAQKNPTAFYLCASRGQGNQPQHFGDGTRLSIL.